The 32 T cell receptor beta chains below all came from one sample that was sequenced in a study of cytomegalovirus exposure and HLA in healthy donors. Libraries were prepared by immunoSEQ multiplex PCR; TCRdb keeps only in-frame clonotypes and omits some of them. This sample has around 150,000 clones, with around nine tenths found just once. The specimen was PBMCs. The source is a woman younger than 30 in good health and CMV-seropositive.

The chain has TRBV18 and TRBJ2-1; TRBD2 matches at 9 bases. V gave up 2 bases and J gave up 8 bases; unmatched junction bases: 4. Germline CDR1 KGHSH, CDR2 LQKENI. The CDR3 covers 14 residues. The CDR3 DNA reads TGTGCCAGCTCACCAATGCGGGAGGGCCATGAGCAGTTCTTC. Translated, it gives CASSPMREGHEQFF.

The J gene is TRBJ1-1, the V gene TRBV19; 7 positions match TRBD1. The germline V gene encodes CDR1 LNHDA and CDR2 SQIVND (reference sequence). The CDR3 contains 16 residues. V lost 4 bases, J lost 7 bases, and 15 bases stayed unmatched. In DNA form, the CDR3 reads TGTGCCAGTAGTACCCGACAGGGCCAGACGTCATTTGAAGCTTTCTTT. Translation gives CASSTRQGQTSFEAFF.

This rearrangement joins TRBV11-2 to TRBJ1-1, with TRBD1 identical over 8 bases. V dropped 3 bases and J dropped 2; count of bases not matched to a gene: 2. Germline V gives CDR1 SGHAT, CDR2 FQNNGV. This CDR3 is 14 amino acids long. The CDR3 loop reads CASSFDRGNTEAFF. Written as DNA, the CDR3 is TGTGCCAGCAGCTTCGACAGGGGAAACACTGAAGCTTTCTTT.

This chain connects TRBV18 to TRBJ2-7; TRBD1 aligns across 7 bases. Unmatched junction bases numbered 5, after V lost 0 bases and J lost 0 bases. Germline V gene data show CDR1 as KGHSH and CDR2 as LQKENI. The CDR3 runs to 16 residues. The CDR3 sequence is CASSPPLGQDSYEQYF. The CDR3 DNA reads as TGTGCCAGCTCACCACCTCTAGGACAGGACTCCTACGAGCAGTACTTC.

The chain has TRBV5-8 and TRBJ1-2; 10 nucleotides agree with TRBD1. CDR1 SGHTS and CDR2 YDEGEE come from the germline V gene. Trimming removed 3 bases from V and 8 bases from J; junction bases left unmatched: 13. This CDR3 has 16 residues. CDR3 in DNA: TGTGCCAGCAGCTCGACCGGGACAGGGGTTGGACGCGGCTACACCTTC. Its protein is CASSSTGTGVGRGYTF.

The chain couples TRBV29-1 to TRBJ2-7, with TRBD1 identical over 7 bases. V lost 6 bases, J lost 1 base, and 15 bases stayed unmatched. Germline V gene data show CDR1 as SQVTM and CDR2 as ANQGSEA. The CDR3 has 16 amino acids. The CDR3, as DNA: TGCAGCGTCAAATCAGGGGGAGCTGACTGGTCCTACGAGCAGTACTTC. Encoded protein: CSVKSGGADWSYEQYF.

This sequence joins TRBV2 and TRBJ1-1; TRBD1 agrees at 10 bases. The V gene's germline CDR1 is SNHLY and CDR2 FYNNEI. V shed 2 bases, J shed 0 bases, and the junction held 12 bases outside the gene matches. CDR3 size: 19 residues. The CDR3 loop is CASSEWVGGTGVMNTEAFF. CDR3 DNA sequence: TGTGCCAGCAGTGAATGGGTTGGGGGGACAGGGGTTATGAACACTGAAGCTTTCTTT. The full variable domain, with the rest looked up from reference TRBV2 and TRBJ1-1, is EPEVTQTPSHQVTQMGQEVILRCVPISNHLYFYWYRQILGQKVEFLVSFYNNEISEKSEIFDDQFSVERPDGSNFTLKIRSTKLEDSAMYFCASSEWVGGTGVMNTEAFFGQGTRLTVV.

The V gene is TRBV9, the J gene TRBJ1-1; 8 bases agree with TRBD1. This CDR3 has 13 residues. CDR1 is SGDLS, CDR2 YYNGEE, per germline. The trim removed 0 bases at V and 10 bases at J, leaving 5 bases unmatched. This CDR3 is CASSVDGTGGAFF. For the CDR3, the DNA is TGTGCCAGCAGCGTAGACGGCACAGGGGGAGCTTTCTTT.

CDR3: CASRPTGTYEQYF. CDR3 nucleotide sequence: TGTGCCAGCAGACCCACAGGGACCTACGAGCAGTACTTC. This chain joins TRBV7-9 and TRBJ2-7; D might be TRBD1 (6 bases). Germline V CDR1 and CDR2: SEHNR, FQNEAQ (reference sequence). The V gene lost 6 bases and the J gene lost 2 bases, with 11 bases spanning the gap. This CDR3 has 13 residues. The full variable domain, rest sourced from reference TRBV7-9 and TRBJ2-7, is DTGVSQNPRHKITKRGQNVTFRCDPISEHNRLYWYRQTLGQGPEFLTYFQNEAQLEKSRLLSDRFSAERPKGSFSTLEIQRTEQGDSAMYLCASRPTGTYEQYFGPGTRLTVT.

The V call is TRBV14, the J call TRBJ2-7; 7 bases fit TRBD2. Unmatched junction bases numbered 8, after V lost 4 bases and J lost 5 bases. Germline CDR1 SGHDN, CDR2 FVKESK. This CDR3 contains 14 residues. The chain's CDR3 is CASSRGGSLNEQYF. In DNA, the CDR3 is TGTGCCAGCAGCCGAGGCGGGAGTCTGAACGAGCAGTACTTC.

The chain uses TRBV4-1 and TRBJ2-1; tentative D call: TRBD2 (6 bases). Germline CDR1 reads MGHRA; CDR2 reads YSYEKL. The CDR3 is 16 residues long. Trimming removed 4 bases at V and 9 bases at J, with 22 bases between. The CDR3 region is CASSLQPGRIPPEQFF. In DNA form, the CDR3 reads TGCGCCAGCAGCCTACAACCTGGGAGGATCCCTCCTGAGCAGTTCTTC.

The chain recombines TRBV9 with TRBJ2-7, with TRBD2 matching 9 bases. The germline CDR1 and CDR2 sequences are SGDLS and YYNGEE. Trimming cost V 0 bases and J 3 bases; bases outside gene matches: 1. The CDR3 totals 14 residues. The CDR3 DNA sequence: TGTGCCAGCAGCGTAGGTAGCGGGAGCTACGAGCAGTACTTC. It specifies CASSVGSGSYEQYF.

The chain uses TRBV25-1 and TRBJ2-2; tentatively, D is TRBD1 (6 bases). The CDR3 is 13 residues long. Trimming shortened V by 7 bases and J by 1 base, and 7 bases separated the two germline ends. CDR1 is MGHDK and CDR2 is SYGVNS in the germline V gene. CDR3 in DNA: TGTGCCAGCACGGGACAGAACACCGGGGAGCTGTTTTTT. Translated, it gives CASTGQNTGELFF.

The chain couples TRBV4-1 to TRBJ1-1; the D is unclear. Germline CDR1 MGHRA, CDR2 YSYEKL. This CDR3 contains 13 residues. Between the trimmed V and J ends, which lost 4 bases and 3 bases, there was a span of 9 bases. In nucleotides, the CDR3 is TGCGCCAGCAGCCCCCCGCAGGACACTGAAGCTTTCTTT. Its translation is CASSPPQDTEAFF.

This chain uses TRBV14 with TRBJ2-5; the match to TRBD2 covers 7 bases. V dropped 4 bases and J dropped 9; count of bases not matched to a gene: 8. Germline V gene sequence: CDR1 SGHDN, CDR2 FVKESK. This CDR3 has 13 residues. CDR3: CASSPTSSAAQYF. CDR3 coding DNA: TGTGCCAGCAGCCCGACTAGCTCAGCGGCCCAGTACTTC.

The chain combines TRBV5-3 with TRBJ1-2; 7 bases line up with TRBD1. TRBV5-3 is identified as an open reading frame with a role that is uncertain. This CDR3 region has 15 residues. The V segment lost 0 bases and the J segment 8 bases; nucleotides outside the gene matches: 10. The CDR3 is CARSLAQGELGGYTF. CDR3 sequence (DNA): TGTGCCAGAAGCTTGGCCCAGGGGGAACTAGGCGGCTACACCTTC.

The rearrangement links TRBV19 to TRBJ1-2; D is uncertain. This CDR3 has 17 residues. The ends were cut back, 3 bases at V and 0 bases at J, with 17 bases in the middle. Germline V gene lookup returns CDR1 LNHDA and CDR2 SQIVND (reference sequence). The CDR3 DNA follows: TGTGCCAGTAGTATCATTGGGCAGGATCGAGCTAACTATGGCTACACCTTC. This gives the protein CASSIIGQDRANYGYTF.

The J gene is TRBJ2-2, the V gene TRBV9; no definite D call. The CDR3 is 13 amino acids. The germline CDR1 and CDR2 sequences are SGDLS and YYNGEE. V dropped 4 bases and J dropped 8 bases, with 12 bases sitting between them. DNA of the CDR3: TGTGCCAGCAGCTCCCGGCTAGAAGGGGAGCTGTTTTTT. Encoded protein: CASSSRLEGELFF.

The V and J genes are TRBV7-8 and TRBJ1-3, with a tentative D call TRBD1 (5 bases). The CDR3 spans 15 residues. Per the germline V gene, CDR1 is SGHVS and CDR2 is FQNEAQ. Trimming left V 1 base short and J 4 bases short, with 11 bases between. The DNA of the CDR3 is TGTGCCAGCAGCTTAGTCTTAGGGGCGGGAAACACCATATATTTT. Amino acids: CASSLVLGAGNTIYF.

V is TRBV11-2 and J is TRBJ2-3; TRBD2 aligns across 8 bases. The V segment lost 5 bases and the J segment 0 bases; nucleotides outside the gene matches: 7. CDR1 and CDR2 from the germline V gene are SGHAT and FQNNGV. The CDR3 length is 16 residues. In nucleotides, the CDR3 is TGTGCCAGCAGCGTTACTAGCGGAGTAAGCACAGATACGCAGTATTTT. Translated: CASSVTSGVSTDTQYF.

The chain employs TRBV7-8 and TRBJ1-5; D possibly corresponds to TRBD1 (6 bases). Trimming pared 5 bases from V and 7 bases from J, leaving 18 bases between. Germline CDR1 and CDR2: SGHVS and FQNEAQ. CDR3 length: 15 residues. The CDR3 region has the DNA TGTGCCAGCAGCCAAGTCCGGGGGGCCCAACAGCCCCAGCATTTT. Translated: CASSQVRGAQQPQHF.

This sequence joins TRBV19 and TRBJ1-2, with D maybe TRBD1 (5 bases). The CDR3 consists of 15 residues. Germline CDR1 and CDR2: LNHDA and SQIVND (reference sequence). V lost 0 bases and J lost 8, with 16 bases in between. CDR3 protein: CASSIEFPGKYGYTF. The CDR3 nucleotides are TGTGCCAGTAGTATAGAATTCCCAGGGAAATACGGCTACACCTTC.

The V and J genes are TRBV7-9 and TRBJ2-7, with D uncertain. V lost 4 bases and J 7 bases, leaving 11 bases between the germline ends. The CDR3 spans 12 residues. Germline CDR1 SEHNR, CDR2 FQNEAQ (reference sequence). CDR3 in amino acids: CASSSTVREQYF. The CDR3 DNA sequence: TGTGCCAGCAGCTCTACGGTGCGGGAGCAGTACTTC.

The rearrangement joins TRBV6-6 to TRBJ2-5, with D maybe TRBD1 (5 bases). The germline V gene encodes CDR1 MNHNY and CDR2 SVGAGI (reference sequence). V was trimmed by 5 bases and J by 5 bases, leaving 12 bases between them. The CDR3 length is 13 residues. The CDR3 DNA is TGTGCCAGCAGTCATCTACCAGGGGAGACCCAGTACTTC. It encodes CASSHLPGETQYF.

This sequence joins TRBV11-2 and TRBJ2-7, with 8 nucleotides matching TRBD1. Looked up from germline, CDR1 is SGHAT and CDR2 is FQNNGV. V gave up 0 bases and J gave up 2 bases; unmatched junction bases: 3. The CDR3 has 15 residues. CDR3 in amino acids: CASSLDWGQAYEQYF. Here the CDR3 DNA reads TGTGCCAGCAGCTTAGATTGGGGACAGGCCTACGAGCAGTACTTC.

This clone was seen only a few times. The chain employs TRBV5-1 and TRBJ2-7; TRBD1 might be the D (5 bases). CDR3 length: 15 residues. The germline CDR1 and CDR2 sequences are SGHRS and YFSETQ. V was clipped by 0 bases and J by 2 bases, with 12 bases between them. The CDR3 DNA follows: TGCGCCAGCAGCTTGGTTGGGGCCGTAGCCTACGAGCAGTACTTC. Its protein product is CASSLVGAVAYEQYF.

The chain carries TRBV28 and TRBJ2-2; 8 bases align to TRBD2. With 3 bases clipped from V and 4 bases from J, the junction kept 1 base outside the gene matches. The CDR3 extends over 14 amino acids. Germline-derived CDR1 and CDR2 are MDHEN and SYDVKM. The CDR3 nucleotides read TGTGCCAGCAGTTTGAGCGGGAGCACCGGGGAGCTGTTTTTT. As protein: CASSLSGSTGELFF.

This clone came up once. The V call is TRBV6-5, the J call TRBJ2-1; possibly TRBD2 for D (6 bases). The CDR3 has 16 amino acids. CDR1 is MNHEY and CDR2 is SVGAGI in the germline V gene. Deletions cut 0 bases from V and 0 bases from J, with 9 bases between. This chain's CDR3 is CASSYSGGDSYNEQFF. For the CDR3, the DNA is TGTGCCAGCAGTTACTCGGGCGGGGACTCCTACAATGAGCAGTTCTTC.

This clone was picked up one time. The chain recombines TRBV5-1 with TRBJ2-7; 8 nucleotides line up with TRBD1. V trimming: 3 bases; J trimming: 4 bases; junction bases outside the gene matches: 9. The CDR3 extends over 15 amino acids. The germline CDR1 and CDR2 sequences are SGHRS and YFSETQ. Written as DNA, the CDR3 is TGCGCCAGCAGCTCAACCGCGACAGGGGTATACGAGCAGTACTTC. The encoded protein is CASSSTATGVYEQYF.

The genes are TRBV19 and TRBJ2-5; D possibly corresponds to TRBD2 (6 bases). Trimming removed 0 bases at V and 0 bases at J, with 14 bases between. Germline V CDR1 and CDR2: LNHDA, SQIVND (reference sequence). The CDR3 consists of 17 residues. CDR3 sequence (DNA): TGTGCCAGTAGTATAGATCGGGAAGGGACTTACCAAGAGACCCAGTACTTC. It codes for CASSIDREGTYQETQYF.

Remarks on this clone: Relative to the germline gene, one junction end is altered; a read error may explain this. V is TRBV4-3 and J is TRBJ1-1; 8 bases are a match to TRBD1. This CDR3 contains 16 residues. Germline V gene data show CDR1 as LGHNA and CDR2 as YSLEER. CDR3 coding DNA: TGCGCCAGCAGCCAAGATTTTGGTACAGGACAGGGCCGTAGGATCTTT. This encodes CASSQDFGTGQGRRIF.

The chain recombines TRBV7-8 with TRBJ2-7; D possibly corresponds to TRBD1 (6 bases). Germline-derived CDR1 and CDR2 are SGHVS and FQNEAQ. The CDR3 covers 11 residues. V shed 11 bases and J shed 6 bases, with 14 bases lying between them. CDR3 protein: CASRDTAEQYF. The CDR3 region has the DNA TGTGCCTCCCGGGACACGGCCGAGCAGTACTTC.